The TCR beta chain described here comes from a study of blood T cell repertoires in COVID-19. Looking at the study overall: Samples came from the United States, Italy and Spain, spanning acute and convalescent COVID-19. The cDNA or gDNA used as material had been derived from T cells, B-cell-depleted T cells, or PBMCs.

V shed 6 bases and J shed 7 bases, with 13 bases lying between them. This CDR3 spans 13 amino acids. This clone appeared a single time. Per the authors' pipeline: Counts of nucleated cells, estimated from reference gene primer amplification, were obtained. TCRdb's table, derived via immunoSEQ multiplex PCR, lists solely in-frame clones and lacks some. That table gives V, J and clone size, and the DNA gave D and trimming. The sample has more than 150,000 clones, approximately 80% seen once. V is TRBV12-3 or TRBV12-4 and J is TRBJ1-5; possible D gene TRBD1, 6 bases. The sequencing sample was made of peripheral blood. The sequence was obtained from a woman aged 45-60 years with acute or convalescent COVID-19. The CDR3 loop reads CASRGAGNQPQHF. CDR3 nucleotides: TGTGCCAGCAGGGGGGCAGGTAACCAGCCCCAGCATTTT.